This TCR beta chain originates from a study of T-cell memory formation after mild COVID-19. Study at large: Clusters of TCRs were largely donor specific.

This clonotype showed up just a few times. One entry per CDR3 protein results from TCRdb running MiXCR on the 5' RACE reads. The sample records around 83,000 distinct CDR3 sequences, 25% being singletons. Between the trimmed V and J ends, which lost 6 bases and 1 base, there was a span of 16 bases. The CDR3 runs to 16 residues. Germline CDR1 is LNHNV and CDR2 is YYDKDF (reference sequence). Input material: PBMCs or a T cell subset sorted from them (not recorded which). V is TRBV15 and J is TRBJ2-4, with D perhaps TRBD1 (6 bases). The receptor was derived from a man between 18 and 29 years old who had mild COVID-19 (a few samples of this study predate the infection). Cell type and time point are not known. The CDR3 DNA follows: TGTGCCACCAGAGCGAGTCAGGGGCAGGCCAAAAACATTCAGTACTTC. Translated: CATRASQGQAKNIQYF. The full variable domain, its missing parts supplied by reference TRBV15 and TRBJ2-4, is DAMVIQNPRYQVTQFGKPVTLSCSQTLNHNVMYWYQQKSSQAPKLLFHYYDKDFNNEADTPDNFQSRRPNTSFCFLDIRSPGLGDTAMYLCATRASQGQAKNIQYFGAGTRLSVL.